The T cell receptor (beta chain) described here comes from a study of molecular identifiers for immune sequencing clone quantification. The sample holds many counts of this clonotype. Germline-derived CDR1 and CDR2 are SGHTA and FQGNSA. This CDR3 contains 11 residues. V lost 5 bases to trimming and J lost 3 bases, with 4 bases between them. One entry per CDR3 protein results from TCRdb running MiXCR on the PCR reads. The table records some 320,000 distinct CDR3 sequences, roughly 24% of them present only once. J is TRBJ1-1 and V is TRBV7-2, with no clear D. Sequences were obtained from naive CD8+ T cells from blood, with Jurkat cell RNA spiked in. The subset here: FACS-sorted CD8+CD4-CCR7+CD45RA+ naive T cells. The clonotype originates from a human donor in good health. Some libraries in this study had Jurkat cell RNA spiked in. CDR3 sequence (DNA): TGTGCCAGCAGCCCTGACACTGAAGCTTTCTTT. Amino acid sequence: CASSPDTEAFF.